These T cell receptor beta chains were read from a single sample in a study of response to subunit inactivated influenza vaccine. In TCRdb, the RT-PCR reads were re-called with MiXCR into one record per CDR3 protein. The sample has under 850,000 distinct CDR3 sequences; approximately 18% are singletons. The sample here was PBMCs from blood, taken around 5 days after vaccination. The receptors come from a man aged 45-60 years who received an inactivated influenza vaccine. CDR3s include the opening cysteine and the closing phenylalanine or tryptophan. Fields, in order: V gene, J gene, clone size, CDR3 protein. Only some rows state a clone size, as once, few, many or a class for expanded clones.

v_call: TRBV15; j_call: TRBJ1-1; clone_size: many; cdr3_aa: CATSRGRRNTEAFF
v_call: TRBV20-1; j_call: TRBJ1-1; clone_size: many; cdr3_aa: CSVYSGVTEAFF
v_call: TRBV12-3/TRBV12-4; j_call: TRBJ2-5; clone_size: -; cdr3_aa: CASSFYGGQETQYF
v_call: TRBV10-3; j_call: TRBJ2-1; clone_size: -; cdr3_aa: CAISALGGGSGNEQFF
v_call: TRBV6-5; j_call: TRBJ1-2; clone_size: -; cdr3_aa: CASSYGAGYYGYTF
v_call: TRBV6-1; j_call: TRBJ2-3; clone_size: -; cdr3_aa: CASRLLAGGADTQYF
v_call: TRBV20-1; j_call: TRBJ2-1; clone_size: -; cdr3_aa: CSARSPPEQFF
v_call: TRBV2; j_call: TRBJ1-1; clone_size: -; cdr3_aa: CASSEGWGERRAEAFF
v_call: TRBV7-2; j_call: TRBJ2-7; clone_size: few; cdr3_aa: CASSSAGPYEQYF
v_call: TRBV4-1; j_call: TRBJ1-2; clone_size: few; cdr3_aa: CASSQDLGEFYGYTF
v_call: TRBV25-1; j_call: TRBJ1-2; clone_size: few; cdr3_aa: CASSEGTAYGYTF
v_call: TRBV6-5; j_call: TRBJ2-5; clone_size: -; cdr3_aa: CASSSTIRETQYF
v_call: TRBV7-2; j_call: TRBJ2-3; clone_size: many; cdr3_aa: CASSLGRNTQYF
v_call: TRBV27; j_call: TRBJ1-4; clone_size: few; cdr3_aa: CASSFGVFEKLFF
v_call: TRBV7-3; j_call: TRBJ2-2; clone_size: -; cdr3_aa: CASSPQTTNTGELFF
v_call: TRBV7-9; j_call: TRBJ2-2; clone_size: -; cdr3_aa: CASSLGGTTNTGELFF
v_call: TRBV12-3/TRBV12-4; j_call: TRBJ1-2; clone_size: -; cdr3_aa: CASSQQTGSFGYTF
v_call: TRBV5-1; j_call: TRBJ1-4; clone_size: -; cdr3_aa: CASSPGSVATNEKLFF
v_call: TRBV27; j_call: TRBJ1-1; clone_size: -; cdr3_aa: CASSLIGAEAFF
v_call: TRBV10-3; j_call: TRBJ2-3; clone_size: -; cdr3_aa: CAISPPGGAADTQYF
v_call: TRBV4-1; j_call: TRBJ2-3; clone_size: once; cdr3_aa: CASSQDSSLSTDTQYF
v_call: TRBV20-1; j_call: TRBJ2-3; clone_size: few; cdr3_aa: CSARTTSGDTQYF
v_call: TRBV3-1; j_call: TRBJ1-6; clone_size: few; cdr3_aa: CASSLRRAMGDSPLHF
v_call: TRBV7-8; j_call: TRBJ2-5; clone_size: -; cdr3_aa: CASSARGYQETQYF
v_call: TRBV14; j_call: TRBJ2-3; clone_size: -; cdr3_aa: CASSPTTMGTDTQYF
v_call: TRBV28; j_call: TRBJ2-2; clone_size: -; cdr3_aa: CASSSPRGPLTGELFF
v_call: TRBV11-2; j_call: TRBJ2-7; clone_size: few; cdr3_aa: CASSSPREAYEQYF
v_call: TRBV3-1; j_call: TRBJ2-7; clone_size: -; cdr3_aa: CASSQQATGAAEQYF
v_call: TRBV15; j_call: TRBJ2-7; clone_size: few; cdr3_aa: CATSRDRGAEQYF
v_call: TRBV3-1; j_call: TRBJ2-3; clone_size: -; cdr3_aa: CASSLRTGTTDTQYF
v_call: TRBV6-2/TRBV6-3; j_call: TRBJ2-7; clone_size: many; cdr3_aa: CASSQIYEQYF
v_call: TRBV6-5; j_call: TRBJ2-2; clone_size: few; cdr3_aa: CASINRGKTGELFF
v_call: TRBV9; j_call: TRBJ2-2; clone_size: few; cdr3_aa: CASSRREGPTGELFF
v_call: TRBV20-1; j_call: TRBJ2-5; clone_size: -; cdr3_aa: CSARQGGGRETQYF
v_call: TRBV3-1; j_call: TRBJ2-1; clone_size: few; cdr3_aa: CASSQLAGRPEEQFF
v_call: TRBV7-2; j_call: TRBJ2-1; clone_size: -; cdr3_aa: CASSLVEGLYNEQFF
v_call: TRBV28; j_call: TRBJ2-1; clone_size: few; cdr3_aa: CASNKLAGGYNEQFF
v_call: TRBV12-3/TRBV12-4; j_call: TRBJ2-5; clone_size: -; cdr3_aa: CASTSRGAVKQETQYF
v_call: TRBV20-1; j_call: TRBJ2-7; clone_size: -; cdr3_aa: CSVPQDYEQYF
v_call: TRBV20-1; j_call: TRBJ2-7; clone_size: -; cdr3_aa: CSARVFTSGYEQYF
v_call: TRBV12-3/TRBV12-4; j_call: TRBJ2-2; clone_size: few; cdr3_aa: CASSFPAGANTGELFF
v_call: TRBV4-3; j_call: TRBJ2-3; clone_size: few; cdr3_aa: CASSQPPSGESDTQYF
v_call: TRBV5-5; j_call: TRBJ2-7; clone_size: -; cdr3_aa: CASSLRRGHEQYF
v_call: TRBV5-1; j_call: TRBJ1-1; clone_size: -; cdr3_aa: CASSLGRAGTEAFF
v_call: TRBV7-9; j_call: TRBJ1-4; clone_size: -; cdr3_aa: CATNTGLEKLFF
v_call: TRBV24-1; j_call: TRBJ2-1; clone_size: few; cdr3_aa: CATSHGRTNNEQFF